These T cell receptor beta chains were read from a single sample in a study of blood T cell repertoires in COVID-19. Sequencing was performed with immunoSEQ multiplex PCR; in TCRdb, only in-frame clones are kept and a portion is missing. The sample includes 200,000 to 300,000 clones, approximately 78% of them seen just once. The sequenced sample consisted of peripheral blood. These receptors came from a woman aged 60-75 years with active or convalescent COVID-19. The CDR3 runs from the conserved cysteine through the conserved F or W. The D gene is left open where the match is weak. Size is stated for part of the rows, as once, few or many counts, or as a class when the clone is expanded.

TRBV10-3	TRBJ2-3	TRBD2	NA	CAISEGLAASTDTQYF	TGTGCCATCAGTGAGGGACTAGCGGCTAGCACAGATACGCAGTATTTT
TRBV6-5	TRBJ1-5	NA	NA	CASRPLTGYQPQHF	TGTGCCAGCAGACCTTTGACAGGATATCAGCCCCAGCATTTT
TRBV6-5	TRBJ1-6	NA	NA	CASSYSGRKNSPLHF	TGTGCCAGCAGTTACAGCGGACGGAAGAATTCACCCCTCCACTTT
TRBV9	TRBJ2-6	TRBD2	NA	CASSVDFGTSGGNSGANVLTF	TGTGCCAGCAGCGTAGATTTCGGGACTAGCGGGGGGAACTCTGGGGCCAACGTCCTGACTTTC
TRBV12-5	TRBJ1-5	TRBD1	NA	CASGWGPGGVEYQPQHF	TGTGCTAGTGGTTGGGGCCCAGGGGGCGTCGAATATCAGCCCCAGCATTTT
TRBV2	TRBJ2-4	NA	NA	CASSQRQARSTKNIQYF	TGTGCCAGCAGCCAAAGACAGGCACGGAGTACCAAAAACATTCAGTACTTC
TRBV18	TRBJ1-1	TRBD1	once	CASSPETGGAVAFF	TGTGCCAGCTCACCAGAGACAGGGGGCGCGGTGGCTTTCTTT
TRBV19	TRBJ2-1	TRBD2	few	CASSTGGHNEQFF	TGTGCCAGTAGCACGGGGGGGCACAATGAGCAGTTCTTC
TRBV19	TRBJ2-3	NA	NA	CASSHKQVPTDTQYF	TGTGCCAGTAGCCACAAACAGGTCCCCACAGATACGCAGTATTTT
TRBV2	TRBJ2-2	NA	NA	CASSALAQNTGELFF	TGTGCCAGCAGTGCGCTAGCCCAGAACACCGGGGAGCTGTTTTTT
TRBV7-7	TRBJ2-3	TRBD2	NA	CASSRGGITDTQYF	TGTGCCAGCAGCCGGGGGGGAATCACAGATACGCAGTATTTT
TRBV2	TRBJ1-2	NA	NA	CASSGQNYGYTF	TGTGCCAGCAGCGGACAGAACTATGGCTACACCTTC
TRBV5-4	TRBJ2-3	TRBD2	NA	CASSSGGASTDTQYF	TGTGCCAGCAGCTCCGGGGGGGCTAGCACAGATACGCAGTATTTT
TRBV14	TRBJ1-1	NA	NA	CASSQIRTADVMNTEAFF	TGTGCCAGCAGCCAAATTCGGACAGCGGACGTCATGAACACTGAAGCTTTCTTT
TRBV30	TRBJ2-1	NA	once	CAWSLLRNEQFF	TGTGCCTGGAGCCTATTACGCAATGAGCAGTTCTTC
TRBV3-1/TRBV3-2	TRBJ1-2	TRBD1	once	CASSQGQGGGYTF	TGTGCCAGCAGCCAAGGACAGGGAGGTGGCTACACCTTC
TRBV30	TRBJ1-3	NA	few	CAWSVGQVGNTIYF	TGTGCCTGGAGTGTCGGTCAAGTTGGAAACACCATATATTTT
TRBV9	TRBJ1-2	TRBD1	few	CASSPRTGDGGGYTF	TGTGCCAGCAGCCCCCGGACAGGGGACGGTGGTGGCTACACCTTC
TRBV11-2	TRBJ2-3	TRBD2	NA	CASSFGEASGGTDTQYF	TGTGCCAGCAGCTTTGGGGAAGCTAGCGGGGGCACAGATACGCAGTATTTT
TRBV6-1	TRBJ1-1	NA	NA	CASSESRRGNTEAFF	TGTGCCAGCAGTGAAAGCCGTCGGGGGAACACTGAAGCTTTCTTT
TRBV6-5	TRBJ1-1	NA	NA	CASSNTGNTEAFF	TGTGCCAGCAGTAATACAGGGAACACTGAAGCTTTCTTT
TRBV30	TRBJ1-2	TRBD1	NA	CAWQTGTYGYTF	TGTGCCTGGCAGACAGGGACGTATGGCTACACCTTC
TRBV7-2	TRBJ2-7	TRBD1	NA	CASSLATGGYEQYF	TGTGCCAGCAGCTTAGCGACAGGGGGGTACGAGCAGTACTTC
TRBV20-1	TRBJ1-6	TRBD1	NA	CSASYDRENSPLHF	TGCAGTGCTAGTTATGACAGGGAGAATTCACCCCTCCACTTT
TRBV7-3	TRBJ2-1	TRBD1	NA	CASSPQGHEDEQFF	TGTGCCAGCAGCCCACAGGGGCACGAGGATGAGCAGTTCTTC
TRBV7-3	TRBJ1-2	TRBD1	NA	CASSLMGGTGEWGYTF	TGTGCCAGCAGCCTAATGGGAGGGACAGGGGAGTGGGGCTACACCTTC
TRBV3-1/TRBV3-2	TRBJ2-5	TRBD2	NA	CASSQEVPGLAGGQETQYF	TGTGCCAGCAGCCAAGAAGTGCCGGGACTAGCGGGGGGACAAGAGACCCAGTACTTC
TRBV19	TRBJ2-1	TRBD2	NA	CASSPGGGLKRQFF	TGTGCCAGTAGTCCGGGCGGGGGGCTAAAGCGGCAGTTCTTC
TRBV30	TRBJ1-2	NA	NA	CAWSDFGAGAKGYGYTF	TGTGCCTGGAGTGACTTTGGGGCCGGAGCTAAGGGCTATGGCTACACCTTC
TRBV6-2/TRBV6-3	TRBJ2-7	NA	NA	CASSGDRSYEQYF	TGTGCCAGCAGTGGCGACAGGTCCTACGAGCAGTACTTC
TRBV19	TRBJ2-1	TRBD2	NA	CASSHASGGRKEQFF	TGTGCCAGTAGTCACGCTAGCGGGGGCCGGAAGGAGCAGTTCTTC
TRBV7-2	TRBJ2-7	TRBD1	NA	CASSLGDRSYEQYF	TGTGCCAGCAGCTTAGGGGACAGATCTTACGAGCAGTACTTC
TRBV30	TRBJ1-5	TRBD1	NA	CAWSGQGAGQPQHF	TGTGCCTGGAGCGGACAGGGGGCAGGTCAGCCCCAGCATTTT